This entry describes one T cell receptor beta chain. Trimming removed 4 bases from V and 4 bases from J, with 11 bases in between. The germline gives CDR1 SGHTA, CDR2 FQGNSA. The CDR3 length is 14 residues. This sample's treatment: about 20 received Ad26.COV2.S at low or high dose, single or two shots; several received placebo; per-sample allocation not given. The samples were gathered on day 63 after the first injection of vaccine or placebo. The source of the sample is a study of Ad26.COV2.S vaccination and SARS-CoV-2 variants. Study at large: Once or twice, 56 days apart, Ad26.COV2.S was delivered intramuscularly.

Assay: immunoSEQ multiplex PCR; the TCRdb copy retains only in-frame clones and omits some. The data contain 300,000 to 400,000 clones, roughly 85% of them seen just once; the ten biggest clones take up roughly 3.1%. Here the sequenced sample was peripheral blood, taken in a trial of Ad26.COV2.S vaccine versus placebo. The receptor was isolated from a person aged 18-60 years who received the Ad26.COV2.S COVID-19 vaccine or a placebo. The chain carries TRBV7-2 and TRBJ1-5; TRBD1 might be the D (5 bases). The CDR3 is CASSSQAINQPQHF. The CDR3 DNA reads as TGTGCCAGCAGCTCACAGGCAATAAATCAGCCCCAGCATTTT.